Listed below are T cell receptor beta chains from one sample, sequenced in a study of regulatory T cells in long-lasting Graves disease. TCRdb re-called the multiplex PCR reads with MiXCR, one entry per CDR3 protein. The sample gives 500,000 to 700,000 distinct CDR3 sequences, about 16% of which show up once; 15% to 20% is in the top ten. The same data also went into a second study, on T cells in Graves' hyperthyroidism and ophthalmopathy.

Sequenced here: peripheral blood mononuclear cells (PBMCs), sampled at new diagnosis, from a patient treated with antithyroid drugs. The receptors were gathered from a woman aged 25 to 39 with Graves disease. The CDR3 runs from the conserved cysteine through the conserved F or W. A D gene is named only where the DNA matches it firmly. Size tells how often a clone was seen (once, few, many) or the class of an expanded clone, and some rows leave it out.

cdr3_length d_call j_call clone_size v_call cdr3_aa cdr3_nt
15 TRBD2 TRBJ2-7 many TRBV20-1 CSARGLAGLSYEQYF TGCAGTGCTAGAGGCCTAGCGGGCCTCTCCTACGAGCAGTACTTC
17 - TRBJ2-2 - TRBV24-1 CATSDSATLGDTGELFF TGTGCCACCAGTGATTCCGCTACCCTCGGCGACACCGGGGAGCTGTTTTTT
15 - TRBJ2-3 few TRBV18 CASSPRNPVTDTQYF TGTGCCAGCTCACCAAGAAACCCCGTCACAGATACGCAGTATTTT
16 TRBD1 TRBJ1-4 many TRBV28 CASSYRGRPGNEKLFF TGTGCCAGCAGTTACAGGGGGCGCCCGGGTAATGAAAAACTGTTTTTT
14 - TRBJ2-5 few TRBV6-1 CASRQTGNKETQYF TGTGCCAGCAGGCAGACAGGCAACAAAGAGACCCAGTACTTC
14 TRBD2 TRBJ2-3 few TRBV29-1 CSGRGREGPGEPFF TGCAGCGGGCGGGGGCGGGAGGGCCCAGGTGAGCCGTTTTTT
13 - TRBJ1-6 many TRBV3-1 CASSVFGDSPLHF TGTGCCAGCAGCGTATTTGGGGATTCACCCCTCCACTTT
16 TRBD1 TRBJ2-3 few TRBV19 CASSIRDRASTDTQYF TGTGCCAGTAGTATCCGGGACAGGGCTAGCACAGATACGCAGTATTTT
12 - TRBJ1-3 many TRBV12-3/TRBV12-4 CASSPAGNTIYF TGTGCCAGCAGCCCAGCTGGAAACACCATATATTTT
15 - TRBJ2-1 few TRBV24-1 CATSDFSTEYNEQFF TGTGCCACCAGTGATTTTTCGACAGAATACAATGAGCAGTTCTTC
16 TRBD2 TRBJ2-7 many TRBV6-1 CASSEALTAGVYEQYF TGTGCCAGCAGTGAAGCGCTGACAGCGGGAGTGTACGAGCAGTACTTC
14 TRBD1 TRBJ2-7 many TRBV12-3/TRBV12-4 CASSRGQGTYEQYF TGTGCCAGCAGCAGGGGACAGGGCACCTACGAGCAGTACTTC